This passage covers 5 T cell receptor beta chains from one sample sequenced in a study of cytotoxic CD8 clonotypes in ibrutinib-treated CLL. The table came from immunoSEQ multiplex PCR; TCRdb's copy has only in-frame clones and leaves some out. This table has about 300,000 clones, 60% to 80% appearing once. Specimen: PBMCs, collected at disease progression, from a patient treated with ibrutinib. These receptors were collected from a human donor with chronic lymphocytic leukemia.

The rearrangement uses TRBV7-9 and TRBJ2-2; D gene uncertain. The germline CDR1 and CDR2 sequences are SEHNR and FQNEAQ (reference sequence). The germline V and J ends were trimmed by 3 bases and 7 bases, with 3 bases remaining between them. The CDR3 is 11 amino acids. The CDR3 sequence: CASSFDGELFF. CDR3 DNA: TGTGCCAGCAGCTTTGACGGGGAGCTGTTTTTT.

V is TRBV4-1 and J is TRBJ2-3; D possibly corresponds to TRBD2 (5 bases). The V gene lost 1 base and the J gene lost 2 bases, with 13 bases spanning the gap. This CDR3 comprises 16 residues. Germline V lookup: CDR1 MGHRA, CDR2 YSYEKL. The CDR3 DNA reads TGCGCCAGCAGCCAAGTGTATAGCGCCTCCACAGATACGCAGTATTTT. Encoded protein: CASSQVYSASTDTQYF.

V and J are TRBV6-1 and TRBJ2-5, with D perhaps matching TRBD2 (5 bases). Germline loops: CDR1 MNHNS, CDR2 SASEGT. The V end lost 7 bases, the J end lost 5 bases, and 8 bases lay between the germline ends. The CDR3 sequence is 11 residues long. The CDR3 spells CASTRVETQYF. The CDR3 DNA sequence: TGTGCCAGCACGAGGGTGGAGACCCAGTACTTC.

This clone has more than one count but fewer than ten. The rearrangement joins TRBV5-1 to TRBJ1-1; D gene unclear. The CDR3 totals 13 residues. The V gene's germline CDR1 is SGHRS and CDR2 YFSETQ. V lost 5 bases and J 1 base, leaving 9 bases between the germline ends. CDR3 DNA: TGCGCCAGCAGGAAGAATGGGAACACTGAAGCTTTCTTT. It specifies CASRKNGNTEAFF.

The V call is TRBV7-9, the J call TRBJ1-2; the D is unclear. The V end was cut by 2 bases, the J end by 8 bases, with 18 bases between. This CDR3 spans 15 amino acids. The germline CDR1 and CDR2 sequences are SEHNR and FQNEAQ (reference sequence). CDR3 protein: CASSLSGSLSGGYTF. The CDR3 region has the DNA TGTGCCAGCAGCTTATCTGGCAGCCTCTCGGGAGGCTACACCTTC.